The text below deals with one T cell receptor beta chain. The target antigen is unknown. The source of the sample is a study of cytomegalovirus exposure and HLA in healthy donors. Study outcomes and limitations: Accurate HLA-A and HLA-B prediction from TCR beta sequences was reported for most subjects. The study had only CMV serostatus as immune exposure information. DRB1 showed the most TCR associations and HLA-C the fewest in a later analysis, as rates varied by HLA locus. For TCR beta chains, V- and J-gene trimming was later linked to a missense DCLRE1C variant.

Primers included in the PCR were 60 Vbeta and 13 Jbeta primers. The method was immunoSEQ multiplex PCR; TCRdb's version includes in-frame clones alone and lacks a portion of them. The sample records approximately 260,000 clones, about four fifths being singletons. V shed 5 bases and J 5 bases; nucleotides not matched to a gene: 2. The CDR3 sequence is 13 residues long. Germline V gene sequence: CDR1 LNHDA, CDR2 SQIVND (reference sequence). This sequence was found in a woman aged 40-49 years in good health and CMV-seropositive. The sequenced sample consisted of PBMCs. The chain is built from TRBV19 and TRBJ1-2, with 10 bases matching TRBD1. The CDR3 DNA follows: TGTGCCAGTAGTCCGGGACAGGGGTATGGCTACACCTTC. Translation: CASSPGQGYGYTF.